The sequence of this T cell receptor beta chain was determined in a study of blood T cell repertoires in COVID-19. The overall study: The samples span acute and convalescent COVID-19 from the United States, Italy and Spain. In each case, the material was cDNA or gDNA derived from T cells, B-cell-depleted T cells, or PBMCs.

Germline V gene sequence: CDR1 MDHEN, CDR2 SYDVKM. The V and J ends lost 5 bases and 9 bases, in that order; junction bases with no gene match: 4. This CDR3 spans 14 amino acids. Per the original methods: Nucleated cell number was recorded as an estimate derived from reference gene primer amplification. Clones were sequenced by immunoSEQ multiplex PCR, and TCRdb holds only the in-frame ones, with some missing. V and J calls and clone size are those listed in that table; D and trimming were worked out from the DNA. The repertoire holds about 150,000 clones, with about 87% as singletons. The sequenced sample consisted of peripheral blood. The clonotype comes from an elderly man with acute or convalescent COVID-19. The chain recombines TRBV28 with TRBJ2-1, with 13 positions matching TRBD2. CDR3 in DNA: TGTGCCAGCAGTCGGACTAGCGGGAGAAGTGAGCAGTTCTTC. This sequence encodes CASSRTSGRSEQFF.